Following are 9 T cell receptor beta chains from one sample sequenced in a study of monozygotic twins with inflammatory bowel disease. Using the 5' RACE reads, TCRdb records one entry per CDR3 protein without DNA. Its clone listing holds approximately 160,000 distinct CDR3 sequences. The source material was blood. These receptors originate from a human donor with ulcerative colitis or Crohn's disease, or a healthy co-twin of an affected twin (not recorded which).

This chain uses TRBV5-1 with TRBJ2-1. CDR3 length: 14 residues. The germline V gene encodes CDR1 SGHRS and CDR2 YFSETQ. The CDR3 loop is CASRGGSLYNEQFF.

This chain joins TRBV20-1 and TRBJ1-5; the TCRdb call, TRBD1, lacks DNA for checking. Germline V gene lookup returns CDR1 DFQATT and CDR2 SNEGSKA (reference sequence). The CDR3 runs to 15 residues. The chain's CDR3 is CSARGSEGANQPQHF.

The rearrangement links TRBV10-3 to TRBJ1-3; TCRdb lists TRBD1, though no DNA is available to test this call. Per germline, CDR1 ENHRY and CDR2 SYGVKD. CDR3 length: 16 amino acids. The CDR3 reads CAISDDRGRRGNTIYF.

J is TRBJ2-7 and V is TRBV25-1. Per germline, CDR1 MGHDK and CDR2 SYGVNS. The CDR3 covers 13 residues. CDR3 loop: CASSEEGDYEQYF.

V and J are TRBV27 and TRBJ2-2; TCRdb reports TRBD2, a call that lacks DNA to check it against. Germline V gene sequence: CDR1 MNHEY, CDR2 SMNVEV (reference sequence). The CDR3 length is 17 residues. The CDR3 sequence: CASSFRRGGQDTGELFF.

This chain joins TRBV5-4 and TRBJ1-2. The CDR3 consists of 14 residues. Germline assignment: CDR1 SGHNT and CDR2 YYREEE (reference sequence). CDR3 protein: CASSLEGVKRGYTF.

This chain connects TRBV20-1 to TRBJ1-1; absent DNA, TCRdb's TRBD1 call cannot be checked. This CDR3 has 12 amino acids. CDR1 and CDR2 from the germline V gene are DFQATT and SNEGSKA (reference sequence). The CDR3 here is CSAPGQNTEAFF.

The chain links TRBV7-9 to TRBJ2-7; TCRdb's assignment of TRBD1 cannot be checked, as there is no DNA. This CDR3 spans 14 amino acids. Germline-derived CDR1 and CDR2 are SEHNR and FQNEAQ (reference sequence). CDR3 in amino acids: CASSYQGATGEQYF.

J is TRBJ2-5 and V is TRBV7-9; the D call of TRBD2 rests on TCRdb alone, since no DNA is present to check it. The germline V gene has CDR1 SEHNR and CDR2 FQNEAQ (reference sequence). The CDR3 is 15 residues long. CDR3 residues: CASSREGDIQETQYF.